This T cell receptor (beta chain) derives from a study of cytomegalovirus exposure and HLA in healthy donors. Overall study context: The 100 million to 140 million unique TCR beta sequences, from around 200 million T cells, were found by an earlier analysis.

Remarks on this clone: Antigen specificity is unknown.

General study results and limits: Presence/absence analyses assumed roughly uniform sequencing depth across donors. Later work showed greater clonal expansion in HLA-associated TCR beta chains than in equally common others.

V lost 3 bases, J lost 2 bases, and 10 bases stayed unmatched. Germline-derived CDR1 and CDR2 are SGHTA and FQGTGA. This CDR3 spans 19 amino acids. PCR involved 60 Vbeta and 13 Jbeta primers. This table comes from immunoSEQ multiplex PCR, and its TCRdb copy is limited to in-frame clones, with some not included. The sample includes 150,000 to 200,000 clones, 75% to 85% seen only once; the top ten take over 0.85%. Sequencing input: PBMCs. The TCR originated in a girl aged 2-15 years in good health and CMV-seropositive. V is TRBV7-3 and J is TRBJ2-3; TRBD2 aligns across 14 bases. CDR3 bases: TGTGCCAGCAGCTTTAGGACTAGCGGGAGGCCCTGGGTCACAGATACGCAGTATTTT. Amino acid sequence: CASSFRTSGRPWVTDTQYF.